This T cell receptor (beta chain) was sequenced during a study of blood T cell repertoires in COVID-19. Study information: Sites across the United States, Italy and Spain contributed samples from acute and convalescent COVID-19.

The germline V and J ends were trimmed by 3 bases and 9 bases, with 10 bases remaining between them. CDR1 and CDR2 (germline): SGDLS, YYNGEE. CDR3 length: 12 amino acids. This clone was seen a few times. Per the original methods: For nucleated cells, counts were estimated from reference gene primer amplification. TCRdb's copy holds only in-frame clones and misses some; the assay was immunoSEQ multiplex PCR. V and J calls plus clone size are reproduced from that table; the DNA served to infer D and trimming. The sample lists over 200,000 clones, around 90% seen once, with over 0.55% in the top ten. The rearrangement uses TRBV9 and TRBJ1-3; D not certain. This TCR was sampled from a human donor in a cohort sampled during active COVID-19. The sequenced sample consisted of peripheral blood. Here the CDR3 reads CASSEAGGTIYF. CDR3 nucleotide sequence: TGTGCCAGCAGCGAGGCGGGTGGCACCATATATTTT.